The entry that follows covers one T cell receptor beta chain sequence. No antigen is known for it. In generating TCR beta cDNA, 5'RACE template switching with UMIs was used. After re-calling the 5' RACE reads, TCRdb lists one entry per CDR3 protein, DNA absent. The sample table includes 550,000 to 600,000 distinct CDR3 sequences. The sample originates from a study of T cells expressing NK-cell markers. At the level of the study: Cells sorted as CD3+CD56+NKG2C+, CD3+CD56+NKG2C- and CD3+CD56-NKG2C+ T cells supplied the TCR beta repertoires. Study-wide results and caveats: These clonotypes also led the CD3+CD56-NKG2C+ fraction in a few donors. Dominant NKG2C+ clonotypes accounted for about 1.0-8% of CD8+ T cells in six donors.

Germline V gene sequence: CDR1 SGHRS, CDR2 YFSETQ. This CDR3 has 14 residues. This chain connects TRBV5-1 to TRBJ1-1; as DNA is missing, the TRBD1 call by TCRdb cannot be tested. The sequencing input was blood T cells: a sorted CD56 or NKG2C T cell subset, CD4+ or CD8+ T cells, or bulk PBMC T cells (not recorded which). The origin of this receptor is a man aged 18-30 years in good health. The CDR3 region is CASSPGVVNTEAFF.